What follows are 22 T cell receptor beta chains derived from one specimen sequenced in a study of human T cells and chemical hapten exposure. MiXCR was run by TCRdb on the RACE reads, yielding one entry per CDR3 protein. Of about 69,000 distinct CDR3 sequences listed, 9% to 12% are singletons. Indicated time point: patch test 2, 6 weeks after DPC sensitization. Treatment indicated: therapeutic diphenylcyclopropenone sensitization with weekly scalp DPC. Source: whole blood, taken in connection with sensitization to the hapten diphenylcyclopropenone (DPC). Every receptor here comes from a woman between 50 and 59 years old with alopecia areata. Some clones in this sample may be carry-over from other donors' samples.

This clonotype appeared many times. The chain's CDR3 is CASSDGRGGPYEQYF. The CDR3 region has the DNA TGCGCCAGCAGTGATGGAAGGGGGGGACCCTACGAGCAGTACTTC. The V and J genes are TRBV10-1 and TRBJ2-7; a possible D gene is TRBD2 (7 bases). The CDR3 loop spans 15 amino acids. The V gene's germline CDR1 is WNHNN and CDR2 SYGVQD (reference sequence). V gave up 3 bases and J gave up 2 bases, with 14 bases separating them.

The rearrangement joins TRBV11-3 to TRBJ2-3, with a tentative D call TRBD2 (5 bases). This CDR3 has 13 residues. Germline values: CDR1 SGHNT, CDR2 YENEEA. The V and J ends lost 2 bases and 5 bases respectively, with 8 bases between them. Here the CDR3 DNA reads TGTGCCAGCAGCTTACGAGGAGGAGATACGCAGTATTTT. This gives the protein CASSLRGGDTQYF.

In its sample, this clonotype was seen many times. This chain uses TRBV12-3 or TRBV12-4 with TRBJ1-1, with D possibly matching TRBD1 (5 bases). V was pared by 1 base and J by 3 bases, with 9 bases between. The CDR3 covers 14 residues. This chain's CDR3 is CASSLDQGYTEAFF. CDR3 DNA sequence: TGTGCCAGCAGTTTAGACCAGGGTTACACTGAAGCTTTCTTT.

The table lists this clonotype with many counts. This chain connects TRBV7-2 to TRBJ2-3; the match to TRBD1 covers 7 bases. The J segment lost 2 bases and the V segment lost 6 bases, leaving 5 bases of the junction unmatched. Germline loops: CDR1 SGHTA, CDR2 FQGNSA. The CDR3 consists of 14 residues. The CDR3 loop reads CASSHDRATDTQYF. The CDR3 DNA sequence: TGTGCCAGCAGTCACGACAGGGCCACAGATACGCAGTATTTT.

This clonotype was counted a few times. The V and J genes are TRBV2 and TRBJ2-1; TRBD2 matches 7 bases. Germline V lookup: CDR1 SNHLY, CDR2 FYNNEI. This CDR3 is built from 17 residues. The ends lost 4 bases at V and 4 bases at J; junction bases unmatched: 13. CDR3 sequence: CASSVPREHLPYNEQFF. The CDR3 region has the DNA TGTGCCAGCAGTGTTCCGCGGGAGCACCTTCCTTACAATGAGCAGTTCTTC. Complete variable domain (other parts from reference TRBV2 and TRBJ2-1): EPEVTQTPSHQVTQMGQEVILRCVPISNHLYFYWYRQILGQKVEFLVSFYNNEISEKSEIFDDQFSVERPDGSNFTLKIRSTKLEDSAMYFCASSVPREHLPYNEQFFGPGTRLTVL.

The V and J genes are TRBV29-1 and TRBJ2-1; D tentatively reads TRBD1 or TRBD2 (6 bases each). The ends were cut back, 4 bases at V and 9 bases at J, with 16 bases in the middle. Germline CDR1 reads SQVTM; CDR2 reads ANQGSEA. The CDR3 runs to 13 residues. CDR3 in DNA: TGCAGCGTTGCCGGAGGGGGTCAGGGTGAGCAGTTCTTC. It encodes CSVAGGGQGEQFF.

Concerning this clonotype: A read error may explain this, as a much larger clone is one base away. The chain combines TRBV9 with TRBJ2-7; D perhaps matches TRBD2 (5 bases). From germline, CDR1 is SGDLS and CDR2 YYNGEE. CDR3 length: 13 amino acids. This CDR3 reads CVSSVDGTYEQYF. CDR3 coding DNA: TGTGTCAGCAGCGTCGACGGGACCTACGAGCAGTACTTC.

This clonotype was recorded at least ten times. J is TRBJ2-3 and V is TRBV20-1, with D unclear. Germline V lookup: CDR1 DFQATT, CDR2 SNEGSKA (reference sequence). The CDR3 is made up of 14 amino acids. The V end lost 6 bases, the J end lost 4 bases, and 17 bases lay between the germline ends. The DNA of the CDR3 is TGCAGTGCCAAGACTGGCCGCGGAGCAGATACGCAGTATTTT. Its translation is CSAKTGRGADTQYF.

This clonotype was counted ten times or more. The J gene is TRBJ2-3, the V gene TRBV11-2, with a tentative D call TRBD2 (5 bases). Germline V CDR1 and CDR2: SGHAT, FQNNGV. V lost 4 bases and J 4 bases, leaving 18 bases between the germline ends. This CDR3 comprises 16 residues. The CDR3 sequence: CASSSLYEGVADTQYF. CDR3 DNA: TGTGCCAGCAGCTCCCTGTACGAGGGAGTGGCAGATACGCAGTATTTT.

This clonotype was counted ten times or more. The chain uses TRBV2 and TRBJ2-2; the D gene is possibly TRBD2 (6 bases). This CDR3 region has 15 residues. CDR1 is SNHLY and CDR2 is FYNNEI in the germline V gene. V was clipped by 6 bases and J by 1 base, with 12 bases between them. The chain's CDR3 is CASSLATENTGELFF. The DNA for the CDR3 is TGTGCCAGCAGCCTAGCGACAGAGAACACCGGGGAGCTGTTTTTT.

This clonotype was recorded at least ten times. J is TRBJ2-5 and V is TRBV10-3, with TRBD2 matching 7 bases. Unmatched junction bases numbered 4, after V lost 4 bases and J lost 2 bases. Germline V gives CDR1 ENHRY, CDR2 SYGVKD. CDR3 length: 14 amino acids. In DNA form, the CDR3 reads TGTGCCATCAGTGCCGGGACTATTCAAGAGACCCAGTACTTC. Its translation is CAISAGTIQETQYF.

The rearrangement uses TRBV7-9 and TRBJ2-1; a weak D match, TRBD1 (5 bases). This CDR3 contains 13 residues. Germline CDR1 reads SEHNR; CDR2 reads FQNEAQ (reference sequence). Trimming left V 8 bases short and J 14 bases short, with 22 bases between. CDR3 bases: TGTGCCAGCTTACAAAACCGGCTCCAGGGAAAGTTCTTC. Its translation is CASLQNRLQGKFF.

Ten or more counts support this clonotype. CDR3 loop: CASSLAYSRHPDEKLFF. CDR3 in DNA: TGTGCCAGCAGCTTGGCCTACAGTAGACACCCCGATGAAAAACTGTTTTTT. The V call is TRBV5-5, the J call TRBJ1-4; D is uncertain. CDR1 and CDR2 (germline): SGHKS, YYEKEE (reference sequence). The V end was cut by 0 bases, the J end by 6 bases, with 18 bases between. The CDR3 is made up of 17 amino acids.

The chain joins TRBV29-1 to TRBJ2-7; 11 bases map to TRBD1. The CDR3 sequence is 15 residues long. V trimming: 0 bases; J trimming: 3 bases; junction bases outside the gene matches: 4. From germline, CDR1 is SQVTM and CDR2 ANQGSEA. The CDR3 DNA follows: TGCAGCGTTGAAGATCCAGGGACAGGGGGCTACGAGCAGTACTTC. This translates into CSVEDPGTGGYEQYF.

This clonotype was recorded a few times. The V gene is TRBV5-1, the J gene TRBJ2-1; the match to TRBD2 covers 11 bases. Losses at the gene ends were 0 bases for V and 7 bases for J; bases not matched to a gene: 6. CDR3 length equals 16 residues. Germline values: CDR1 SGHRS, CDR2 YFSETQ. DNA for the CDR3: TGCGCCAGCAGCTTGGAACTAGCGGGAGCACAGAATGAGCAGTTCTTC. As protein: CASSLELAGAQNEQFF.

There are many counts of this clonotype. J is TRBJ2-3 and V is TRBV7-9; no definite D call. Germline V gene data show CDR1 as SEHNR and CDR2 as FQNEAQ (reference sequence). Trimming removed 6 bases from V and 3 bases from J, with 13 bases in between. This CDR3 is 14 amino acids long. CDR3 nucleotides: TGTGCCAGCAGTAACCCCCGAGAAACAGATACGCAGTATTTT. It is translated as CASSNPRETDTQYF.

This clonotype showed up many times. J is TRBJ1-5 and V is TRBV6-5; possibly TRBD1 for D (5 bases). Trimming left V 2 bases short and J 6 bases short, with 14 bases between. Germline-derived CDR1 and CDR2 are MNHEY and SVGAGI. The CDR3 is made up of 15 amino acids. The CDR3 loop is CASSYGPGRGQPQHF. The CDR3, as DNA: TGTGCCAGCAGTTACGGACCAGGGCGAGGTCAGCCCCAGCATTTT.

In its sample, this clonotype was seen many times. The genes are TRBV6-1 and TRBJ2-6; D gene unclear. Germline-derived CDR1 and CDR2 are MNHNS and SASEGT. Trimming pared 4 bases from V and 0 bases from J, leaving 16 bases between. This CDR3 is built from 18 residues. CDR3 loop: CASSVSLNPNSGANVLTF. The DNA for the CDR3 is TGTGCCAGCAGTGTATCGCTAAACCCGAACTCTGGGGCCAACGTCCTGACTTTC.

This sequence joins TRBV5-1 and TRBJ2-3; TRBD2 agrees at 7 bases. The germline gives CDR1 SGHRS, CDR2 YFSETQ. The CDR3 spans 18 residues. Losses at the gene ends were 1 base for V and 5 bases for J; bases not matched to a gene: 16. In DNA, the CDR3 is TGCGCCAGCAGCTTGAACTATGCCGGCGGGAGTATGGTAGATACGCAGTATTTT. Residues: CASSLNYAGGSMVDTQYF.

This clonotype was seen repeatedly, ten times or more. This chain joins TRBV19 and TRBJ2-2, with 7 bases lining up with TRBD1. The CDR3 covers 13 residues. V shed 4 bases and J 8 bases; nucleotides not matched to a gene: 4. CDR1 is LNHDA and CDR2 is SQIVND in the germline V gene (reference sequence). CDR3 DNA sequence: TGTGCCAGTAGTAACAGGGGTTCGGGGGAGCTGTTTTTT. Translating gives CASSNRGSGELFF.

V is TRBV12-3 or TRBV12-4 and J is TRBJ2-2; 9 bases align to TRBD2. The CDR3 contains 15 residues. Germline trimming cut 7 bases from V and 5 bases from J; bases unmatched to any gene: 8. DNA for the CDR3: TGTGCCAGCATGGGGGACAGCGGGGGGACCGGGGAGCTGTTTTTT. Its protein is CASMGDSGGTGELFF.

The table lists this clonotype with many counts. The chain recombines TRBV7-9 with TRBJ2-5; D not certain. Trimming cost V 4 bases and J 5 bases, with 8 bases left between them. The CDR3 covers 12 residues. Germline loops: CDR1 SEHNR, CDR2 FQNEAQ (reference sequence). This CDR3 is CASSSVGETQYF. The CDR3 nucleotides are TGTGCCAGCAGCTCGGTGGGGGAGACCCAGTACTTC.